These 4 T cell receptor beta chains originate from one sample sequenced in a study of shared clonotypes between healthy human individuals. Only in-frame clones appear in the TCRdb table, and some are missing; sequencing was by immunoSEQ multiplex PCR. The sample shows over 950,000 clones, approximately 80% of them seen only once. Material for sequencing was memory CD4+ T cells from PBMCs. As for subset: CD45RA-negative fraction. The receptors were gathered from a man aged 18 to 35 in good health. Some clones in this sample may be carry-over from other donors' samples.

The chain employs TRBV5-1 and TRBJ1-1, with D uncertain. The V end was cut by 4 bases, the J end by 2 bases, with 9 bases between. The length of the CDR3 is 13 residues. Germline loops: CDR1 SGHRS, CDR2 YFSETQ. The CDR3 protein is CASSEGANTEAFF. The DNA of the CDR3 is TGCGCCAGCAGCGAGGGCGCAAACACTGAAGCTTTCTTT.

Worth noting for this clone: Other DNA sequences from this sample encode an identical CDR3 as well. The chain carries TRBV28 and TRBJ2-7, with D unclear. The CDR3 is 12 amino acids. The V end lost 2 bases, the J end lost 4 bases, and 6 bases lay between the germline ends. CDR1 is MDHEN and CDR2 is SYDVKM in the germline V gene. CDR3 residues: CASSLGSYEQYF. In nucleotides, the CDR3 is TGTGCCAGCAGTTTAGGCTCTTACGAGCAGTACTTC.

CDR3 sequence: CASSIGVGRPQHF. The DNA of the CDR3 is TGTGCCAGTAGTATCGGGGTGGGGCGGCCCCAGCATTTT. The chain carries TRBV19 and TRBJ1-5; possible D gene TRBD1, 5 bases. Trimming stripped 3 bases from V and 9 bases from J, with 12 bases between. CDR3 length: 13 amino acids. Germline loops: CDR1 LNHDA, CDR2 SQIVND (reference sequence).

The chain is built from TRBV5-1 and TRBJ2-2; D remains ambiguous. V lost 1 base and J lost 6, with 16 bases in between. Germline loops: CDR1 SGHRS, CDR2 YFSETQ. The CDR3 has 16 amino acids. CDR3 protein: CASSLFLGSGAGELFF. The CDR3 coding sequence is TGCGCCAGCAGCTTGTTCCTAGGTAGTGGGGCCGGGGAGCTGTTTTTT.